What follows are 15 T cell receptor beta chains derived from one specimen sequenced in a study of technical replicates of blood from several donors (TCRdb year 2017). The library was built by means of the immunoSEQ multiplex PCR assay. What TCRdb holds here is the immuneACCESS table cut down to in-frame rearrangements. Part of the clones is not present; checked against another copy, under half of the missing clones reflect an unresolved V gene, and the others are unexplained. The sample table records roughly 80,000 clones; about 96% of these occur just once. The biggest ten clones account for about 0.2% of the sample. Material for sequencing was T cells isolated from PBMCs. The receptors come from a human donor in good health.

The CDR3 sequence: CASSMGLAGVETQYF. The CDR3, as DNA: TGTGCCAGCAGCATGGGACTAGCGGGAGTGGAGACCCAGTACTTC. This chain joins TRBV7-9 and TRBJ2-5; TRBD2 matches at 14 bases. J lost 5 bases, V lost 5 bases, and 4 bases had no gene match. The germline gives CDR1 SEHNR, CDR2 FQNEAQ (reference sequence). There are 15 residues in the CDR3.

This clone was found once. The chain has TRBV30 and TRBJ2-3; tentatively, D is TRBD1 (5 bases). The V gene's germline CDR1 is GTSNPN and CDR2 SVGIG (reference sequence). V lost 0 bases to trimming and J lost 10 bases, with 23 bases between them. The length of the CDR3 is 16 residues. CDR3 bases: TGTGCCTGGAGTGTACAGGTTTTGACGGAAGGTCGGGCGCAGTATTTT. Encoded protein: CAWSVQVLTEGRAQYF.

V is TRBV5-1 and J is TRBJ1-3; D gene ambiguous. Germline values: CDR1 SGHRS, CDR2 YFSETQ. V lost 0 bases, J lost 0 bases, and 10 bases lay in between. CDR3 length equals 16 residues. Here the CDR3 DNA reads TGCGCCAGCAGCTTGGTTTACCGGGGCTCTGGAAACACCATATATTTT. Translating it yields CASSLVYRGSGNTIYF.

The chain combines TRBV7-9 with TRBJ2-3, with D possibly TRBD1 on 6 matching bases. CDR3 size: 17 residues. The germline gives CDR1 SEHNR, CDR2 FQNEAQ (reference sequence). Between the trimmed V and J ends, which lost 5 bases and 3 bases, there was a span of 21 bases. Written as DNA, the CDR3 is TGTGCCAGCAGCCCACCTCCACCGGCAGGGGATACAGATACGCAGTATTTT. It is translated as CASSPPPPAGDTDTQYF.

CDR3 sequence: CASSQESGGLPNQPQHF. For the CDR3, the DNA is TGCGCCAGCAGCCAAGAATCCGGGGGACTACCCAATCAGCCCCAGCATTTT. The genes are TRBV4-1 and TRBJ1-5, with D possibly TRBD1 on 5 matching bases. CDR3 length: 17 residues. Germline V gene data show CDR1 as MGHRA and CDR2 as YSYEKL. V shed 0 bases and J shed 3 bases, with 15 bases lying between them.

The J gene is TRBJ2-2, the V gene TRBV6-1; a possible D gene is TRBD1 (6 bases). V was shortened by 9 bases and J by 4 bases, with 12 bases between the two germline ends. This CDR3 is 13 amino acids long. In germline, CDR1 is MNHNS, CDR2 SASEGT. CDR3 in amino acids: CASLLGGTGELFF. In DNA, the CDR3 is TGTGCCAGTTTATTAGGGGGCACCGGGGAGCTGTTTTTT.

The chain recombines TRBV28 with TRBJ2-2; 10 bases align to TRBD2. V lost 7 bases to trimming and J lost 5 bases; unmatched junction nucleotides: 16. Germline V CDR1 and CDR2: MDHEN, SYDVKM. The CDR3 extends over 18 amino acids. The CDR3 region is CASTRRTSRGLATGELFF. CDR3 coding DNA: TGTGCCAGCACCCGAAGAACGTCCCGGGGACTAGCGACCGGGGAGCTGTTTTTT.

CDR3 sequence: CASSPPNPDYFNEQFF. Written as DNA, the CDR3 is TGTGCCAGCTCACCCCCCAACCCGGACTATTTCAATGAGCAGTTCTTC. This rearrangement joins TRBV18 to TRBJ2-1; D possibly corresponds to TRBD2 (6 bases). CDR3 size: 16 residues. Germline V gives CDR1 KGHSH, CDR2 LQKENI. The germline V and J ends were trimmed by 3 bases and 6 bases, with 18 bases remaining between them.

The chain combines TRBV28 with TRBJ1-2, with a weak D call TRBD1 (6 bases). The germline CDR1 and CDR2 sequences are MDHEN and SYDVKM. The length of the CDR3 is 12 residues. Trimming left V 5 bases short and J 3 bases short, with 7 bases between. This CDR3 is CASSRTDYGYTF. The CDR3 nucleotides read TGTGCCAGCAGTCGGACAGACTATGGCTACACCTTC.

The DNA of the CDR3 is TGCGCCAGCAGCCAAGATGAACAGGGAACCAATCAGCCCCAGCATTTT. Amino acid sequence: CASSQDEQGTNQPQHF. The chain uses TRBV4-1 and TRBJ1-5, with D possibly being TRBD1 (6 bases). The CDR3 runs to 16 residues. Germline CDR1 is MGHRA and CDR2 is YSYEKL. Trimming shortened V by 0 bases and J by 3 bases, and 12 bases separated the two germline ends.

This clone occurred once. The chain combines TRBV6-1 with TRBJ2-5, with D tentatively TRBD1 (6 bases). This CDR3 is built from 14 residues. CDR1 is MNHNS, CDR2 SASEGT, per germline. Trimming stripped 3 bases from V and 2 bases from J, with 10 bases between. The chain's CDR3 is CASSESRGQETQYF. The CDR3 DNA sequence: TGTGCCAGCAGTGAGAGCAGGGGACAAGAGACCCAGTACTTC.

The CDR3 loop reads CASSQAGGANVLTF. The CDR3 coding sequence is TGCGCCAGCAGCCAGGCGGGTGGGGCCAACGTCCTGACTTTC. V and J are TRBV4-1 and TRBJ2-6; a weak D match, TRBD2 (5 bases). This CDR3 spans 14 amino acids. The V and J ends lost 3 bases and 3 bases respectively, with 6 bases between them. Per germline, CDR1 MGHRA and CDR2 YSYEKL.

The CDR3, as DNA: TGTGCCAGCAGTTACCGACAGGGAAATGAAAAACTGTTTTTT. Translation: CASSYRQGNEKLFF. The chain carries TRBV6-5 and TRBJ1-4; 7 bases are a match to TRBD1. Germline CDR1 reads MNHEY; CDR2 reads SVGAGI. This CDR3 comprises 14 residues. The trim removed 2 bases at V and 5 bases at J, leaving 2 bases unmatched.

The chain carries TRBV6-1 and TRBJ2-5; 7 bases are shared with TRBD1. The CDR3 runs to 13 residues. CDR1 is MNHNS, CDR2 SASEGT, per germline. J gave up 2 bases and V 6 bases, and 3 bases lay outside the gene matches. This CDR3 is CASSRDRQETQYF. In DNA form, the CDR3 reads TGTGCCAGCAGCAGGGACAGACAAGAGACCCAGTACTTC.

The V call is TRBV7-9, the J call TRBJ2-3; D is possibly TRBD2 (6 bases). V was clipped by 1 base and J by 2 bases, with 7 bases between them. Germline V gene lookup returns CDR1 SEHNR and CDR2 FQNEAQ (reference sequence). CDR3 length: 14 residues. The CDR3 DNA reads TGTGCCAGCAGCTTAGGCGGGAACACAGATACGCAGTATTTT. Its protein is CASSLGGNTDTQYF.